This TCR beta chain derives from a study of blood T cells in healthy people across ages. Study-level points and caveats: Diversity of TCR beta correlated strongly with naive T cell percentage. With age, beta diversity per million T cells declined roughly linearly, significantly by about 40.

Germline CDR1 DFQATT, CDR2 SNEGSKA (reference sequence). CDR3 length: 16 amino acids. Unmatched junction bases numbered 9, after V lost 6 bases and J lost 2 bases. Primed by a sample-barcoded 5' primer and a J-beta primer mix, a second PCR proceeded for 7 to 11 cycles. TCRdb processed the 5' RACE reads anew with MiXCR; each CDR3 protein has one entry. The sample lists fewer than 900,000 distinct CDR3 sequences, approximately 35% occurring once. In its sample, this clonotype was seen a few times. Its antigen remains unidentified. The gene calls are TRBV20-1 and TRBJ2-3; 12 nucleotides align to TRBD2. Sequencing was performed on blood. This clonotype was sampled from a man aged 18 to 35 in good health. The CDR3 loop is CSARRGLAGPTDTQYF. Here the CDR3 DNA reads TGCAGTGCCAGAAGAGGACTAGCGGGACCCACAGATACGCAGTATTTT.